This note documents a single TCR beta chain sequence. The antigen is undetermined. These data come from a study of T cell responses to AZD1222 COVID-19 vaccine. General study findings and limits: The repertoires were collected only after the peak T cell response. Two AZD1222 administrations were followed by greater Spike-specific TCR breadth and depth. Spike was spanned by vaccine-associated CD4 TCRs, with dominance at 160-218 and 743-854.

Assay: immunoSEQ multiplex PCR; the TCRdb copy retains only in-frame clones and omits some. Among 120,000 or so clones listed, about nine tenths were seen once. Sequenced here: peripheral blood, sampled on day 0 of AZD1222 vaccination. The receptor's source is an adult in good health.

CDR3: CASRGGAITDTQYF. CDR3 in DNA: TGTGCCAGCAGGGGAGGGGCTATCACAGATACGCAGTATTTT. The chain is built from TRBV6-6 and TRBJ2-3; 7 bases match TRBD2. The germline V gene encodes CDR1 MNHNY and CDR2 SVGAGI (reference sequence). Losses at the gene ends were 6 bases for V and 2 bases for J; bases not matched to a gene: 5. This CDR3 comprises 14 residues.